Listed below are T cell receptor beta chains from one sample, sequenced in a study of PD-1 blockade in classical Hodgkin lymphoma. Assay used: immunoSEQ multiplex PCR; TCRdb lists only in-frame clones, some missing. The table includes 49,000 or so clones, over 60% detected once. Sequenced material: peripheral blood mononuclear cells (PBMCs), taken before the second cycle of nivolumab. The source of these receptors is a human donor with classical Hodgkin lymphoma. Each CDR3 is given with its conserved first and last residue. The D gene is left open where the match is weak. A clone size is listed for some rows: how often the clone was seen (once, few, many), or a class if it is expanded.

D	length	V	size	J	CDR3	DNA
TRBD2	18	TRBV2	few	TRBJ2-7	CASSEARRLAGGPYEQYF	TGTGCCAGCAGTGAAGCGCGACGACTAGCGGGGGGTCCCTACGAGCAGTACTTC
-	16	TRBV2	-	TRBJ1-2	CASSEAWGASELGYTF	TGTGCCAGCAGTGAAGCGTGGGGGGCGAGTGAGTTAGGCTACACCTTC
TRBD1	15	TRBV6-6	-	TRBJ1-1	CAISDSGTVNTEAFF	TGTGCCATCAGTGACTCCGGGACAGTGAACACTGAAGCTTTCTTT
-	18	TRBV12-2	few	TRBJ2-6	CASRARTSTQSRANVLTF	TGTGCAAGTCGCGCTAGGACCTCCACACAAAGTCGGGCCAACGTCCTGACTTTC
-	14	TRBV5-1	-	TRBJ2-7	CASSLTGSTYEQYF	TGCGCCAGCAGCTTGACGGGCTCGACCTACGAGCAGTACTTC
-	15	TRBV7-9	-	TRBJ1-1	CAILKPDRQNTEAFF	TGTGCCATCCTTAAGCCCGACAGGCAGAACACTGAAGCTTTCTTT
TRBD1	15	TRBV7-2	-	TRBJ2-7	CASSGRGQGAYEQYF	TGTGCCAGCAGCGGACGGGGACAGGGGGCCTACGAGCAGTACTTC
-	16	TRBV28	-	TRBJ1-1	CASSFPEGTAGTEAFF	TGTGCCAGCAGTTTCCCCGAGGGGACCGCTGGAACTGAAGCTTTCTTT
TRBD1	13	TRBV2	-	TRBJ1-1	CASSSGQGREAFF	TGTGCCAGCAGTTCGGGACAGGGGAGGGAAGCTTTCTTT
TRBD1	15	TRBV28	-	TRBJ1-2	CASSFPTSGQGGYTF	TGTGCCAGCAGTTTCCCGACCTCAGGACAGGGAGGTTACACCTTC
-	15	TRBV19	-	TRBJ1-3	CASNLDRRSGNTIYF	TGTGCCAGTAACCTTGACCGGCGCTCTGGAAACACCATATATTTT
-	10	TRBV20-1	-	TRBJ1-1	CSAKGGEAFF	TGCAGTGCTAAGGGGGGAGAAGCTTTCTTT
-	14	TRBV19	-	TRBJ2-6	CASSSGAGGVVLTF	TGTGCCTCGTCCTCCGGGGCAGGGGGGGTAGTCCTGACTTTC
TRBD2	15	TRBV7-3	-	TRBJ2-3	CASSISGRTTDTQYF	TGTGCCAGCAGCATTAGCGGGAGAACCACAGATACGCAGTATTTT
-	14	TRBV6-1	-	TRBJ1-2	CASSEGGGLYGYTF	TGTGCCAGCAGTGAAGGAGGGGGTCTCTATGGCTACACCTTC
-	12	TRBV29-1	-	TRBJ1-1	CSVGQRNTEAFF	TGCAGCGTTGGTCAGAGGAACACTGAAGCTTTCTTT
-	15	TRBV9	-	TRBJ1-2	CASSGEGQGRYGYTF	TGTGCCAGCAGCGGTGAAGGCCAGGGGCGCTATGGCTACACCTTC
-	13	TRBV2	few	TRBJ2-2	CASGERSTGELFF	TGTGCCAGCGGAGAGCGGTCCACCGGGGAGCTGTTTTTT
-	12	TRBV2	-	TRBJ1-4	CASSEVDEKLFF	TGTGCCAGCAGTGAAGTAGATGAAAAACTGTTTTTT
-	13	TRBV30	-	TRBJ2-3	CAWSGMATDTQYF	TGTGCCTGGAGTGGAATGGCAACAGATACGCAGTATTTT
-	14	TRBV5-1	-	TRBJ1-1	CASRISARNTEAFF	TGCGCCAGCAGGATCTCGGCCCGGAACACTGAAGCTTTCTTT
-	15	TRBV2	-	TRBJ1-4	CASRKELTTNEKLFF	TGTGCCAGCCGGAAGGAGCTTACAACTAATGAAAAACTGTTTTTT
-	12	TRBV6-6	once	TRBJ1-2	CASRTVNYGYTF	TGTGCCAGCAGAACAGTTAACTATGGCTACACCTTC
TRBD2	16	TRBV11-3	-	TRBJ2-1	CASSLGAGGSYNEQFF	TGTGCCAGCAGCTTAGGCGCGGGGGGGTCCTACAATGAGCAGTTCTTC
TRBD2	13	TRBV18	-	TRBJ2-5	CASSASGTETQYF	TGTGCCAGCTCAGCAAGCGGGACGGAGACCCAGTACTTC
-	17	TRBV7-2	-	TRBJ1-1	CASSSPPGSGWNTEAFF	TGTGCCAGCAGCTCCCCCCCCGGGTCGGGATGGAACACTGAAGCTTTCTTT
-	14	TRBV2	-	TRBJ2-2	CASAGQSYAGELFF	TGTGCCAGCGCCGGACAGTCCTACGCAGGGGAGCTGTTTTTT
-	14	TRBV25-1	few	TRBJ1-1	CASSGGRVWSEAFF	TGTGCCAGCAGTGGCGGCAGGGTTTGGTCTGAAGCTTTCTTT
-	14	TRBV9	-	TRBJ2-7	CASSAHPLGDEQYF	TGTGCCAGCAGCGCCCATCCGTTGGGAGACGAGCAGTACTTC
TRBD1	14	TRBV6-1	-	TRBJ1-4	CASRDRFFNEKLFF	TGTGCCAGCAGGGACAGGTTTTTTAATGAAAAACTGTTTTTT
TRBD2	14	TRBV9	-	TRBJ2-7	CASSVIDWEGEQYF	TGTGCCAGCAGCGTAATCGACTGGGAGGGCGAGCAGTACTTC
-	13	TRBV7-3	once	TRBJ2-1	CASSSEVYNEQFF	TGTGCCAGCAGCTCCGAGGTATACAATGAGCAGTTCTTC
-	16	TRBV2	few	TRBJ1-6	CASSGQSVTLGSPLHF	TGTGCCAGCAGCGGACAGTCCGTTACCCTTGGTTCACCCCTCCACTTT
-	16	TRBV16	-	TRBJ1-2	CASSQFPQQGRYGYTF	TGTGCCAGCAGCCAATTCCCCCAACAGGGCCGGTATGGCTACACCTTC
TRBD1	16	TRBV7-9	-	TRBJ1-5	CASSPSGQGGNQPQHF	TGTGCCAGCAGCCCTTCCGGACAGGGAGGCAATCAGCCCCAGCATTTT
-	14	TRBV6-6	-	TRBJ2-3	CASSYLGLPDTQYF	TGTGCCAGCAGTTATTTGGGGTTGCCAGATACGCAGTATTTT
-	14	TRBV27	-	TRBJ1-5	CASSLGKLNQPQHF	TGTGCCAGCAGTCTAGGGAAACTCAATCAGCCCCAGCATTTT
-	16	TRBV7-8	-	TRBJ2-6	CASSLEPVSGANVLTF	TGTGCCAGCAGCTTAGAACCCGTCTCTGGGGCCAACGTCCTGACTTTC
TRBD2	16	TRBV7-9	-	TRBJ2-1	CASSLVFAGGHNEQFF	TGTGCCAGCAGCTTAGTTTTCGCGGGGGGGCACAATGAGCAGTTCTTC
TRBD1	16	TRBV11-3	-	TRBJ2-7	CASSSVAGTVSYEQYF	TGTGCCAGCAGCTCCGTCGCCGGGACAGTCTCCTACGAGCAGTACTTC
TRBD1	14	TRBV2	-	TRBJ2-7	CASSGGQGWFEQYF	TGTGCCAGCAGTGGAGGACAGGGTTGGTTCGAGCAGTACTTC
-	16	TRBV4-3	-	TRBJ2-5	CASSQGVKRGMETQYF	TGCGCCAGCAGCCAAGGAGTAAAGAGGGGGATGGAGACCCAGTACTTC
-	13	TRBV9	-	TRBJ1-1	CASSVGWGSEAFF	TGTGCCAGCAGCGTAGGATGGGGATCTGAAGCTTTCTTT
TRBD2	15	TRBV29-1	-	TRBJ2-1	CSAESPGLAGNEQFF	TGCAGCGCTGAGAGTCCGGGACTAGCGGGCAATGAGCAGTTCTTC
-	14	TRBV14	-	TRBJ2-1	CASSQVIQSNEQFF	TGTGCCAGCAGCCAAGTTATCCAGTCCAATGAGCAGTTCTTC
-	15	TRBV7-3	-	TRBJ2-3	CASSSSRVQTDTQYF	TGTGCCAGCAGCTCCTCCAGGGTGCAGACAGATACGCAGTATTTT
-	14	TRBV19	-	TRBJ2-2	CASSVQGGTGELFF	TGTGCCAGTAGCGTACAGGGAGGGACCGGGGAGCTGTTTTTT
-	15	TRBV6-6	-	TRBJ2-1	CASSSGTSLYNEQFF	TGTGCCAGCAGCTCCGGGACATCCTTATACAATGAGCAGTTCTTC
-	14	TRBV5-1	-	TRBJ1-2	CASSLGQSNYGYTF	TGCGCCAGCAGCTTGGGGCAGAGTAACTATGGCTACACCTTC
-	13	TRBV2	once	TRBJ2-3	CASMGSDTDTQYF	TGTGCCAGCATGGGGAGCGACACAGATACGCAGTATTTT
TRBD2	15	TRBV15	-	TRBJ2-7	CATSIRLAGGNEQYF	TGTGCCACCAGCATCCGACTAGCGGGAGGGAACGAGCAGTACTTC
-	15	TRBV5-4	-	TRBJ2-2	CASSETTANTGELFF	TGTGCCAGCAGCGAGACTACCGCGAACACCGGGGAGCTGTTTTTT
-	13	TRBV7-8	-	TRBJ1-5	CASSSTENQPQHF	TGTGCCAGCAGCTCGACAGAGAATCAGCCCCAGCATTTT